The 29 T cell receptor beta chains below all came from one sample that was sequenced in a study of T-cell memory formation after mild COVID-19. Using its own MiXCR run on the 5' RACE reads, TCRdb lists one record per CDR3 protein. The data hold fewer than 350,000 distinct CDR3 sequences, with roughly an eighth observed a single time. Sequences were obtained from PBMCs or a T cell subset sorted from them (not recorded which). The receptor source for this set is a man between 18 and 29 years old who had mild COVID-19 (a few samples of this study predate the infection). Cell type and time point are not known.

The rearrangement links TRBV10-3 to TRBJ2-1; 9 bases fit TRBD2. CDR1 and CDR2 from the germline V gene are ENHRY and SYGVKD. The junction had 7 bases not matched to a gene; V was cut back by 4 bases and J by 6 bases. This CDR3 has 15 amino acids. Here the CDR3 DNA reads TGTGCCATCAGTGGAACGACTAGCGGATTCAATGAGCAGTTCTTC. It codes for CAISGTTSGFNEQFF.

There are a few counts of this clonotype. V and J are TRBV7-6 and TRBJ2-7; D is perhaps TRBD1 or TRBD2 (5 bases each). V shed 0 bases and J shed 0 bases, with 15 bases lying between them. The CDR3 totals 17 residues. Looked up from germline, CDR1 is SGHVS and CDR2 is FNYEAQ. The CDR3 DNA sequence: TGTGCCAGCAGCTTAGCCTCCGGGGACCGTAGCTCCTACGAGCAGTACTTC. Translated, it gives CASSLASGDRSSYEQYF.

This clonotype was seen a few times. The CDR3 is CASSTPPGLARGELFF. CDR3 coding DNA: TGTGCCAGCAGTACACCTCCGGGACTAGCGAGGGGGGAGCTGTTTTTT. The V and J genes are TRBV6-5 and TRBJ2-2; 10 positions agree with TRBD2. The CDR3 consists of 16 residues. J lost 8 bases, V lost 5 bases, and 11 bases had no gene match. From germline, CDR1 is MNHEY and CDR2 SVGAGI.

At least ten counts were recorded for this clonotype. This rearrangement joins TRBV5-1 to TRBJ2-6; no definite D call. The CDR3 extends over 15 amino acids. Germline lookup yields CDR1 SGHRS and CDR2 YFSETQ. Trimming cost V 0 bases and J 0 bases, with 4 bases left between them. CDR3 amino acids: CASSLDPSGANVLTF. In nucleotides, the CDR3 is TGCGCCAGCAGCTTGGATCCCTCTGGGGCCAACGTCCTGACTTTC.

This clonotype was picked up one time. V is TRBV5-1 and J is TRBJ2-3; D may match TRBD1 or TRBD2 (5 bases each). Germline V gene data show CDR1 as SGHRS and CDR2 as YFSETQ. The V and J ends lost 4 bases and 2 bases respectively, with 14 bases between them. There are 15 residues in the CDR3. The CDR3 reads CASSRGPLNTDTQYF. DNA of the CDR3: TGCGCCAGCAGCAGGGGACCATTAAACACAGATACGCAGTATTTT. Using reference TRBV5-1 and TRBJ2-3 for the parts outside the CDR3, the full variable domain is KAGVTQTPRYLIKTRGQQVTLSCSPISGHRSVSWYQQTPGQGLQFLFEYFSETQRNKGNFPGRFSGRQFSNSRSEMNVSTLELGDSALYLCASSRGPLNTDTQYFGPGTRLTVL.

This chain joins TRBV7-9 and TRBJ1-4, with D possibly TRBD1 on 5 matching bases. The CDR3 covers 14 residues. V was pared by 1 base and J by 10 bases, with 13 bases between. Germline V gene lookup returns CDR1 SEHNR and CDR2 FQNEAQ (reference sequence). DNA of the CDR3: TGTGCCAGCAGCTTAGACGCCCTCGGGGGAAAACTGTTTTTT. Translating it yields CASSLDALGGKLFF.

This clonotype was seen at least ten times. The chain combines TRBV11-2 with TRBJ1-6; D is uncertain. Germline CDR1 is SGHAT and CDR2 is FQNNGV. The V and J ends lost 5 bases and 0 bases respectively, with 11 bases between them. The CDR3 totals 16 residues. CDR3 DNA sequence: TGTGCCAGCAGCCTTACGGGGAGCTCCTATAATTCACCCCTCCACTTT. Its protein product is CASSLTGSSYNSPLHF.

The V gene is TRBV7-2, the J gene TRBJ2-5; 10 bases are shared with TRBD1. With V trimmed by 0 bases and J by 2 bases, 3 bases remained unmatched. Germline CDR1 SGHTA, CDR2 FQGNSA. The length of the CDR3 is 16 residues. This CDR3 is CASSLAPGQGQETQYF. The CDR3 DNA reads TGTGCCAGCAGCTTAGCTCCGGGACAGGGGCAAGAGACCCAGTACTTC.

The chain is built from TRBV6-2 or TRBV6-3 and TRBJ2-7, with 8 bases that match TRBD2. There are 14 residues in the CDR3. J lost 7 bases, V lost 8 bases, and 13 bases had no gene match. CDR1 and CDR2 from the germline V gene are MNHEY and SVGEGT. CDR3: CASRSSGAPREQYV. Written as DNA, the CDR3 is TGTGCCAGCCGGAGTAGCGGGGCACCTCGAGAGCAGTACGTC.

This clonotype appeared many times. V usage is TRBV5-1 and J usage is TRBJ1-6, with 8 bases fitting TRBD1. The junction had 4 bases not matched to a gene; V was cut back by 5 bases and J by 0 bases. This CDR3 is 16 amino acids long. Germline V CDR1 and CDR2: SGHRS, YFSETQ. The DNA of the CDR3 is TGCGCCAGCAGTAGCGGACAGGGCTCCTATAATTCACCCCTCCACTTT. Translated: CASSSGQGSYNSPLHF. Drawing the rest from reference TRBV5-1 and TRBJ1-6, the complete variable domain is KAGVTQTPRYLIKTRGQQVTLSCSPISGHRSVSWYQQTPGQGLQFLFEYFSETQRNKGNFPGRFSGRQFSNSRSEMNVSTLELGDSALYLCASSSGQGSYNSPLHFGNGTRLTVT.

This clonotype was counted many times. J is TRBJ2-3 and V is TRBV9, with D perhaps TRBD2 (6 bases). V was pared by 0 bases and J by 4 bases, with 9 bases between. The germline gives CDR1 SGDLS, CDR2 YYNGEE. The CDR3 runs to 14 residues. CDR3 protein: CASSVGGVADTQYF. The CDR3 DNA follows: TGTGCCAGCAGCGTAGGGGGGGTCGCAGATACGCAGTATTTT.

This clonotype showed up just a few times. This sequence joins TRBV5-5 and TRBJ1-1; maybe TRBD1 (6 bases). The CDR3 consists of 12 residues. The germline V and J ends were trimmed by 1 base and 11 bases, with 12 bases remaining between them. The germline V gene encodes CDR1 SGHKS and CDR2 YYEKEE (reference sequence). The CDR3 DNA reads as TGTGCCAGCAGCTTGCAGGGGCTGGGGGCTTTCTTT. It encodes CASSLQGLGAFF.

This chain joins TRBV6-1 and TRBJ1-6; D is possibly TRBD1 (6 bases). This CDR3 is 18 amino acids long. The germline gives CDR1 MNHNS, CDR2 SASEGT. V gave up 2 bases and J gave up 2 bases, with 16 bases separating them. The CDR3 DNA reads TGTGCCAGCAGTGAAAACTTGGGGGCGGTTGCCTATAATTCACCCCTCCACTTT. Protein: CASSENLGAVAYNSPLHF.

The chain carries TRBV5-1 and TRBJ2-1; TRBD2 agrees at 8 bases. J lost 10 bases, V lost 0 bases, and 12 bases had no gene match. CDR3 length: 16 amino acids. Germline V lookup: CDR1 SGHRS, CDR2 YFSETQ. CDR3 coding DNA: TGCGCCAGCAGCTTGGGGAACGGGGGGGCCTCCGAGGAGCAGTTCTTC. Residues: CASSLGNGGASEEQFF. The full variable domain, with the rest looked up from reference TRBV5-1 and TRBJ2-1, is KAGVTQTPRYLIKTRGQQVTLSCSPISGHRSVSWYQQTPGQGLQFLFEYFSETQRNKGNFPGRFSGRQFSNSRSEMNVSTLELGDSALYLCASSLGNGGASEEQFFGPGTRLTVL.

Only a few counts were recorded for this clonotype. This chain connects TRBV21-1 to TRBJ2-3; the table gives TRBD2 as D, unverified against the DNA. TRBV21-1 is an annotated pseudogene. The length of the CDR3 is 16 residues. The DNA of the CDR3 is TGTGCCAGCAGCAATCGCCGGCTAGTGCTTACAGATACGCAGTATTTT. This gives the protein CASSNRRLVLTDTQYF.

Only a few counts were recorded for this clonotype. The gene calls are TRBV7-9 and TRBJ1-6; a weak D match, TRBD1 (5 bases). CDR1 and CDR2 (germline): SEHNR, FQNEAQ (reference sequence). The CDR3 has 16 amino acids. V was trimmed by 5 bases and J by 11 bases, leaving 22 bases between them. The CDR3: CASSPPDSHPGTPLHF. The DNA of the CDR3 is TGTGCCAGCAGCCCCCCAGACAGTCACCCCGGGACACCCCTCCACTTT.

V is TRBV14 and J is TRBJ1-3; unclear D gene. V was pared by 4 bases and J by 2 bases, with 9 bases between. Germline-derived CDR1 and CDR2 are SGHDN and FVKESK. The CDR3 length is 14 residues. CDR3 DNA: TGTGCCAGCAGCCGAACGAGGGCTGGAAACACCATATATTTT. Protein: CASSRTRAGNTIYF.

This clonotype turned up a few times. This sequence joins TRBV4-2 and TRBJ2-3; 11 bases align to TRBD2. The V gene's germline CDR1 is LGHNA and CDR2 YNFKEQ. This CDR3 has 17 amino acids. V gave up 3 bases and J gave up 3 bases; unmatched junction bases: 8. The CDR3 DNA follows: TGTGCCAGCAGCCAGATAGCGGGGGGGCCTGCGACAGATACGCAGTATTTT. It yields the protein CASSQIAGGPATDTQYF.

The genes are TRBV27 and TRBJ2-7, with 8 bases that match TRBD1. CDR3 length: 14 residues. J lost 5 bases, V lost 8 bases, and 11 bases had no gene match. Looked up from germline, CDR1 is MNHEY and CDR2 is SMNVEV (reference sequence). CDR3 bases: TGTGCCAGCCGGAGGGCAGGGGGCATGGACGAGCAGTACTTC. Encoded protein: CASRRAGGMDEQYF.

This clonotype showed up just a few times. The rearrangement uses TRBV4-3 and TRBJ2-1; maybe TRBD2 (6 bases). The CDR3 covers 17 residues. V shed 0 bases and J shed 3 bases, with 15 bases lying between them. Germline CDR1 LGHNA, CDR2 YSLEER. This chain's CDR3 is CASSQDVAGSSYNEQFF. The CDR3 DNA reads as TGCGCCAGCAGCCAAGATGTTGCGGGGAGCAGCTACAATGAGCAGTTCTTC.

In this sample, this clonotype turned up many times. The J gene is TRBJ2-3, the V gene TRBV5-1; 8 bases are a match to TRBD2. J gave up 6 bases and V 2 bases, and 11 bases lay outside the gene matches. This CDR3 is built from 16 residues. Germline CDR1 is SGHRS and CDR2 is YFSETQ. The CDR3 sequence is CASSFGGGNLGDTQYF. The CDR3 DNA sequence: TGCGCCAGCAGCTTCGGCGGGGGGAACCTTGGGGATACGCAGTATTTT.

This clonotype showed up just a few times. This chain joins TRBV6-2 or TRBV6-3 and TRBJ2-3; 9 nucleotides align to TRBD1. After removal of 2 bases from V and 6 bases from J, the junction contained 15 bases not matched to a gene. CDR3 length equals 18 residues. In germline, CDR1 is MNHEY, CDR2 SVGEGT. CDR3 region: CASSYAARTGESSDTQYF. The DNA for the CDR3 is TGTGCCAGCAGTTACGCGGCGAGGACAGGGGAGTCTTCGGATACGCAGTATTTT.

The chain joins TRBV12-3 or TRBV12-4 to TRBJ1-1, with D tentatively TRBD1 (6 bases). V was trimmed by 10 bases and J by 1 base, leaving 13 bases between them. There are 13 residues in the CDR3. The CDR3 protein is CATKGQQNTEAFF. DNA for the CDR3: TGTGCCACCAAGGGACAACAGAACACTGAAGCTTTCTTT.

Ten or more counts support this clonotype. This chain links TRBV7-9 with TRBJ2-3; 9 bases are a match to TRBD2. The CDR3 has 18 amino acids. CDR1 is SEHNR, CDR2 FQNEAQ, per germline (reference sequence). Losses at the gene ends were 5 bases for V and 2 bases for J; bases not matched to a gene: 14. CDR3 region: CASSPSLAGDGITDTQYF. The DNA of the CDR3 is TGTGCCAGCAGCCCTAGTTTAGCGGGGGACGGGATCACAGATACGCAGTATTTT.

At least ten counts were recorded for this clonotype. This sequence joins TRBV28 and TRBJ1-5; no clear D. Germline CDR1 and CDR2: MDHEN and SYDVKM. The CDR3 is 13 residues long. V dropped 7 bases and J dropped 7 bases, with 14 bases sitting between them. The CDR3 protein is CASNQPPSQPQHF. The CDR3 DNA reads as TGTGCCAGCAACCAACCCCCGTCGCAGCCCCAGCATTTT. Looking up the rest from reference TRBV28 and TRBJ1-5 gives the full variable domain: DVKVTQSSRYLVKRTGEKVFLECVQDMDHENMFWYRQDPGLGLRLIYFSYDVKMKEKGDIPEGYSVSREKKERFSLILESASTNQTSMYLCASNQPPSQPQHFGDGTRLSIL.

The chain combines TRBV7-9 with TRBJ1-1, with no clear D. The V gene lost 5 bases and the J gene lost 11 bases, with 18 bases spanning the gap. The CDR3 length is 13 residues. Germline loops: CDR1 SEHNR, CDR2 FQNEAQ (reference sequence). In DNA, the CDR3 is TGTGCCAGCAGCCCTCGGGGTCCCCTACGGGCTTTCTTT. It encodes CASSPRGPLRAFF.

In this sample, this clonotype turned up a few times. The J gene is TRBJ2-1, the V gene TRBV12-3 or TRBV12-4; 12 positions agree with TRBD2. The CDR3 totals 15 residues. The V and J ends lost 7 bases and 6 bases, in that order; junction bases with no gene match: 7. The CDR3 region has the DNA TGTGCCAGCACGCTACTAGCGGGGGGTTCCAATGAGCAGTTCTTC. This encodes CASTLLAGGSNEQFF.

The chain combines TRBV5-1 with TRBJ2-7; 7 bases match TRBD1. The CDR3 is made up of 16 amino acids. Germline values: CDR1 SGHRS, CDR2 YFSETQ. V lost 2 bases to trimming and J lost 0 bases; unmatched junction nucleotides: 8. The CDR3 protein is CASSLGYRGDSYEQYV. The DNA for the CDR3 is TGCGCCAGCAGCTTAGGATACAGGGGCGACTCCTACGAGCAGTACGTC.

This clonotype turned up a few times. The rearrangement uses TRBV5-5 and TRBJ2-7; 13 bases fit TRBD2. CDR1 and CDR2 from the germline V gene are SGHKS and YYEKEE (reference sequence). Unmatched junction bases numbered 4, after V lost 0 bases and J lost 1 base. This CDR3 region has 17 residues. The CDR3 region has the DNA TGTGCCAGCAGCTTGGGACTAGCGGGGGGTAGGTCCTACGAGCAGTACTTC. Protein sequence: CASSLGLAGGRSYEQYF.